This T cell receptor beta chain was sequenced during a study of identical twins. Study-wide results and limits: Instead of following the same donors, the conclusions were based on cross-sectional statistical analysis. For out-of-frame alpha sequences shared by twins, low generation probability was in excess. Diverse VJ usage suggested most zero-insertion clonotypes were not invariant T cells.

Template switching added a universal primer site; cDNA carried unique molecular identifiers. TCRdb used MiXCR to reprocess the 5' RACE reads, holding one entry per CDR3 protein. Of about 920,000 distinct CDR3 sequences listed, 9% to 15% were seen once; the top ten hold around 1.6%. This clonotype occurred a few times. Its specificity is not known. The same specimen was also included in a second study, on yellow fever vaccine responses in identical twins.

The clonotype was recovered from a young woman in good health. The source material was PBMCs.

CDR3 DNA sequence: TGTGCCAGCAGCCAAGTCGCAGCGCGGGTCTACTACAATGAGCAGTTCTTC. Its protein is CASSQVAARVYYNEQFF. This rearrangement joins TRBV3-1 to TRBJ2-1; TRBD2 might be the D (5 bases). The CDR3 runs 17 residues. Germline CDR1 is LGHDT and CDR2 is YNNKEL (reference sequence). Trimming removed 1 base at V and 3 bases at J, with 16 bases between.